This TCR beta chain was observed in a study of T cells in tuberculosis. Clones were read by immunoSEQ multiplex PCR, and TCRdb kept only the in-frame ones, dropping some. The data contain about 5,000 clones, approximately 97% of them seen just once; the ten biggest clones take up around a tenth. This CDR3 contains 17 residues. V dropped 4 bases and J dropped 1 base, with 19 bases sitting between them. Germline V gene data show CDR1 as SEHNR and CDR2 as FQNEAQ (reference sequence). The time point was: new active TB diagnosis, blood taken before or within 7 days of starting treatment. V usage is TRBV7-9 and J usage is TRBJ1-1; tentatively, D is TRBD1 (6 bases). The TCR was taken from an adult with tuberculosis. Sample: PBMCs, taken at tuberculosis diagnosis. CDR3 DNA: TGTGCCAGCAGCTCCTCCTGGGGGCGGTCGGGGAACACTGAAGCTTTCTTT. It is translated as CASSSSWGRSGNTEAFF.